A single T cell receptor beta chain is shown here with its context. Its specificity is not known. The sample comes from a study of cytomegalovirus exposure and HLA in healthy donors. General study points: Immune exposure information comprised only CMV serostatus. Sequencing artifact likely explains a cluster of highly shared sequence variants.

It was with 60 Vbeta and 13 Jbeta primers that the PCR ran. Per the study methods: Later, roughly 80 million unique TCR beta chains were counted in an analysis, and roughly 11 million of them were shared. Assay used: immunoSEQ multiplex PCR; TCRdb lists only in-frame clones, some missing. V and J calls and clone size are copied from that table; D and trimming were computed from the DNA. The table lists around 110,000 clones, approximately 70% of them singletons. Germline V lookup: CDR1 SGHRS, CDR2 YFSETQ. J lost 3 bases, V lost 4 bases, and 6 bases had no gene match. The CDR3 covers 14 residues. The chain joins TRBV5-1 to TRBJ2-7, with 8 positions matching TRBD2. This TCR was sampled from a boy aged 5-17 years in good health and CMV-seronegative. Sequenced input: PBMCs. CDR3 loop: CASSASGSSYEQYF. The CDR3 bases are TGCGCCAGCAGCGCCAGCGGGAGTAGCTACGAGCAGTACTTC.